The clone carrying this TCR beta chain was counted only a few times. What it binds is not known. The entry originates in a study of blood T cells in healthy people across ages. Combining a sample-barcoded 5' primer with a J-beta primer mix, a second PCR ran for 7 to 11 cycles. Each CDR3 protein gets one entry after TCRdb re-called the 5' RACE reads with MiXCR. The sample records around 800,000 distinct CDR3 sequences, approximately 24% being singletons. This CDR3 region has 15 residues. V dropped 4 bases and J dropped 0; count of bases not matched to a gene: 3. Germline V gene lookup returns CDR1 LNHDA and CDR2 SQIVND (reference sequence). Notes on the study in general: Getting older went along with TCR beta diversity per million T cells dropping roughly linearly.

These data were likewise used in another study, on T cells of mothers and their children.

The sequence derives from a boy aged 5 to 17 in good health. Source material: blood. The chain joins TRBV19 to TRBJ1-5; 7 nucleotides agree with TRBD1. The CDR3 region is CASSSRGASNQPQHF. CDR3 DNA: TGTGCCAGTAGTAGCAGGGGGGCTAGCAATCAGCCCCAGCATTTT. Full variable domain (outside the CDR3, taken from reference TRBV19 and TRBJ1-5): DGGITQSPKYLFRKEGQNVTLSCEQNLNHDAMYWYRQDPGQGLRLIYYSQIVNDFQKGDIAEGYSVSREKKESFPLTVTSAQKNPTAFYLCASSSRGASNQPQHFGDGTRLSIL.